The present entry profiles one T cell receptor (beta chain) with its context. The antigen remains undetermined. Produced via immunoSEQ multiplex PCR; TCRdb's table is partial and in-frame only. The profile shows tens of thousands of clones, about 86% of them singletons. Baseline was the first blood sampling point, followed by cycle 4 day 1 and cycle 7 day 1. This sample stems from a study of OX40 agonist ivuxolimab in advanced cancers. General study findings and limits: CD4+ T cells averaged fewer expanded clones than CD8+ T cells.

The sample here was CD4+ or CD8+ T cells sorted from blood, taken in a trial of the OX40 agonist ivuxolimab. The clonotype comes from an adult with an advanced solid tumor such as melanoma, head and neck, liver or kidney cancer.

The CDR3 is CASSQTGPNYEQYF. As DNA, the CDR3 is TGCGCCAGCAGCCAAACGGGACCTAATTACGAGCAGTACTTC. The chain combines TRBV4-3 with TRBJ2-7; perhaps D is TRBD1 or TRBD2 (5 bases each). Trimming pared 2 bases from V and 4 bases from J, leaving 12 bases between. The length of the CDR3 is 14 residues. CDR1 and CDR2 from the germline V gene are LGHNA and YSLEER.